This T cell receptor beta chain was found in a study of neurological immune-mediated disorders. Study outcomes and limitations: Patients with HTLV-1-associated myelopathy showed the most TCR clonal expansion. Those with multiple sclerosis showed the least, falling below healthy controls.

About this clonotype itself: What it binds is unknown.

The cDNA was generated through 5'RACE incorporating 10-nucleotide random UMIs. Each CDR3 protein is one row after TCRdb ran MiXCR on the 5' RACE reads. Here the sample spans approximately 89,000 distinct CDR3 sequences, approximately 13% being singletons. Time point reported: longitudinal time-point 2. Sequenced: PBMCs. The clonotype comes from a female donor with HTLV-1-associated myelopathy (HAM/TSP).

Written as DNA, the CDR3 is TGTGCCTGGAGCCCAGGGGCCCTCTATGGCTACACCTTC. Residues: CAWSPGALYGYTF. This chain joins TRBV30 and TRBJ1-2, with D tentatively TRBD1 (6 bases). From germline, CDR1 is GTSNPN and CDR2 SVGIG (reference sequence). Trimming pared 3 bases from V and 4 bases from J, leaving 12 bases between. The CDR3 sequence is 13 residues long.